The 21 T cell receptor beta chains below all came from one sample that was sequenced in a study of molecular identifiers for immune sequencing clone quantification. TCRdb used MiXCR to reprocess the PCR reads, holding one entry per CDR3 protein. The sample consists of around 460,000 distinct CDR3 sequences, 20% to 25% of them appearing once. Sequenced material: naive CD8+ T cells from blood, with Jurkat cell RNA spiked in. Described subset: FACS-sorted CD8+CD4-CCR7+CD45RA+ naive T cells. All receptors derive from a human donor in good health. Some libraries in this study had Jurkat cell RNA spiked in.

This clonotype has ten or more counts. The chain couples TRBV6-2 or TRBV6-3 to TRBJ2-4; 9 bases match TRBD2. Losses at the gene ends were 5 bases for V and 8 bases for J; bases not matched to a gene: 4. The CDR3 is 13 amino acids. Looked up from germline, CDR1 is MNHEY and CDR2 is SVGEGT. This chain's CDR3 is CASSPGLAYIQYF. CDR3 sequence (DNA): TGTGCCAGCAGTCCGGGACTAGCATACATTCAGTACTTC.

V gene TRBV20-1 combines with J gene TRBJ2-5, with D perhaps matching TRBD1 or TRBD2 (5 bases each). The CDR3 runs 14 residues. Germline V gene sequence: CDR1 DFQATT, CDR2 SNEGSKA (reference sequence). V dropped 5 bases and J dropped 4 bases, with 17 bases sitting between them. CDR3 region: CSASGTPKGETQYF. In nucleotides, the CDR3 is TGCAGTGCTTCCGGGACCCCAAAAGGAGAGACCCAGTACTTC.

In this sample, this clonotype turned up many times. The chain employs TRBV7-6 and TRBJ2-7, with D tentatively TRBD1 or TRBD2 (5 bases each). The CDR3 loop spans 14 amino acids. CDR1 SGHVS and CDR2 FNYEAQ come from the germline V gene. Deletions cut 3 bases from V and 4 bases from J, with 13 bases between. The chain's CDR3 is CASSLGPSGYEQYF. The CDR3 DNA reads TGTGCCAGCAGCTTGGGGCCCAGCGGTTACGAGCAGTACTTC.

In its sample, this clonotype was seen a few times. V is TRBV5-5 and J is TRBJ1-5; D perhaps matches TRBD1 (6 bases). The CDR3 extends over 16 amino acids. Deletions cut 1 base from V and 2 bases from J, with 13 bases between. CDR1 is SGHKS, CDR2 YYEKEE, per germline (reference sequence). CDR3 loop: CASSLRAGGRNQPQHF. As DNA, the CDR3 is TGTGCCAGCAGCTTGCGGGCGGGGGGGCGCAATCAGCCCCAGCATTTT.

This sequence joins TRBV14 and TRBJ1-5, with 12 bases lining up with TRBD1. Germline V gene lookup returns CDR1 SGHDN and CDR2 FVKESK. Trimming took 3 bases from V and 8 from J; bases not matched to a gene: 5. The CDR3 is 15 residues long. CDR3 in amino acids: CASSQGQGAGEPQHF. The CDR3 DNA reads as TGTGCCAGCAGCCAGGGACAGGGGGCTGGGGAGCCCCAGCATTTT.

This clonotype was counted only a few times. This chain connects TRBV13 to TRBJ2-3; TRBD2 matches 8 bases. Trimming took 3 bases from V and 5 from J; bases not matched to a gene: 10. This CDR3 has 16 residues. CDR1 is PRHDT, CDR2 FYEKMQ, per germline (reference sequence). CDR3 in DNA: TGTGCCAGCAGCTTTATCGGGGGGGCCTTATTAGATACGCAGTATTTT. As protein: CASSFIGGALLDTQYF.

The chain uses TRBV5-4 and TRBJ2-7; TRBD2 agrees at 8 bases. V was clipped by 6 bases and J by 2 bases; unmatched bases: 7. The CDR3 consists of 14 residues. Germline V gene sequence: CDR1 SGHNT, CDR2 YYREEE (reference sequence). CDR3 amino acids: CASTPGRGAYEQYF. In nucleotides, the CDR3 is TGTGCCAGCACCCCGGGGCGGGGGGCCTACGAGCAGTACTTC.

This clonotype has ten or more counts. V gene TRBV10-3 combines with J gene TRBJ2-5, with 9 bases lining up with TRBD1. This CDR3 is 15 amino acids long. The ends lost 4 bases at V and 1 base at J; junction bases unmatched: 4. Germline assignment: CDR1 ENHRY and CDR2 SYGVKD. The CDR3 region has the DNA TGTGCCATCAGTGGGACAGGGGTAGTCCAAGAGACCCAGTACTTC. Translating it yields CAISGTGVVQETQYF.

The V and J genes are TRBV28 and TRBJ2-1, with 9 bases aligning to TRBD1. The germline CDR1 and CDR2 sequences are MDHEN and SYDVKM. CDR3 length: 16 amino acids. The junction had 9 bases not matched to a gene; V was cut back by 4 bases and J by 5 bases. The CDR3 here is CASSSRTGGANNEQFF. CDR3 coding DNA: TGTGCCAGCAGTTCCCGAACAGGGGGCGCGAACAATGAGCAGTTCTTC.

This clonotype was counted ten times or more. J is TRBJ2-7 and V is TRBV6-5, with D unclear. Trimming cost V 4 bases and J 2 bases, with 9 bases left between them. Germline values: CDR1 MNHEY, CDR2 SVGAGI. The CDR3 runs to 13 residues. The CDR3 sequence: CASSFLRTYEQYF. CDR3 coding DNA: TGTGCCAGCAGTTTTCTTAGAACCTACGAGCAGTACTTC.

In this sample, this clonotype turned up a few times. The chain joins TRBV10-2 to TRBJ2-3, with 9 bases identical to TRBD2. CDR1 WSHSY and CDR2 SAAADI come from the germline V gene. The CDR3 sequence is 18 residues long. V was clipped by 8 bases and J by 5 bases; unmatched bases: 20. This CDR3 reads CASGFPRVGGGALDTQYF. The CDR3 region has the DNA TGCGCCAGCGGATTCCCGCGGGTAGGCGGGGGGGCCTTAGATACGCAGTATTTT.

This chain joins TRBV27 and TRBJ1-1; no reliable D call. Germline lookup yields CDR1 MNHEY and CDR2 SMNVEV (reference sequence). CDR3 length: 15 amino acids. V was shortened by 3 bases and J by 0 bases, with 11 bases between the two germline ends. The CDR3 loop reads CASSFGGSVNTEAFF. The CDR3 region has the DNA TGTGCCAGCAGTTTTGGTGGGAGCGTGAACACTGAAGCTTTCTTT.

In this sample, this clonotype turned up many times. The chain has TRBV18 and TRBJ2-5, with a tentative D call TRBD2 (6 bases). Germline V gene lookup returns CDR1 KGHSH and CDR2 LQKENI. V was clipped by 3 bases and J by 5 bases, with 13 bases between them. The CDR3 runs 14 residues. This CDR3 is CASSPLRGEETQYF. The CDR3 coding sequence is TGTGCCAGCTCACCTCTACGCGGGGAGGAGACCCAGTACTTC.

In its sample, this clonotype was seen a few times. The genes are TRBV5-1 and TRBJ1-1, with 11 bases that match TRBD1. The CDR3 sequence is 17 residues long. The germline CDR1 and CDR2 sequences are SGHRS and YFSETQ. V trimming: 4 bases; J trimming: 0 bases; junction bases outside the gene matches: 8. Here the CDR3 reads CASSPGTGGIMNTEAFF. CDR3 DNA: TGCGCCAGCAGCCCCGGGACAGGGGGTATAATGAACACTGAAGCTTTCTTT.

This clonotype was detected ten times or more. The rearrangement joins TRBV19 to TRBJ1-5, with 11 positions matching TRBD1. Per the germline V gene, CDR1 is LNHDA and CDR2 is SQIVND (reference sequence). The CDR3 is made up of 16 amino acids. J was trimmed by 5 bases and V by 4 bases; bases with no gene match: 7. The DNA of the CDR3 is TGTGCCAGTAGTACCGGGACAGGGGGTGTGTATCAGCCCCAGCATTTT. Protein sequence: CASSTGTGGVYQPQHF.

Of note for this clonotype: Just one base apart from a much larger clone, this may be a read error. The chain employs TRBV5-3 and TRBJ2-7; D may be TRBD1 (6 bases). TRBV5-3 is an open reading frame whose function is uncertain. With 8 bases removed from V and 1 base from J, the gap between germline ends came to 13 bases. The CDR3 is 13 residues long. The CDR3 is CASRHGQSYEQYF. The DNA of the CDR3 is TGTGCCAGCAGGCACGGACAGTCCTACGAGCAGTACTTC.

This clonotype was seen at least ten times. The chain combines TRBV6-5 with TRBJ1-1; D perhaps matches TRBD1 (5 bases). CDR1 is MNHEY, CDR2 SVGAGI, per germline. CDR3 length equals 13 residues. Trimming stripped 6 bases from V and 2 bases from J, with 10 bases between. CDR3 sequence (DNA): TGTGCCAGCAGGGCCGGGACTAACACTGAAGCTTTCTTT. Encoded protein: CASRAGTNTEAFF.

This clonotype was observed many times. The chain couples TRBV6-2 or TRBV6-3 to TRBJ1-1; D unclear. V was trimmed by 6 bases and J by 1 base, leaving 12 bases between them. The length of the CDR3 is 14 residues. CDR1 is MNHEY, CDR2 SVGEGT, per germline. CDR3 DNA sequence: TGTGCCAGCAGCCTCACCTCACAGAACACTGAAGCTTTCTTT. This encodes CASSLTSQNTEAFF.

About this clonotype: This may arise from a read error, as a much more abundant clone is one base away. The rearrangement links TRBV6-5 to TRBJ2-5, with unresolved D. V gave up 4 bases and J gave up 2 bases, with 11 bases separating them. Germline V gene lookup returns CDR1 MNHEY and CDR2 SVGAGI. The CDR3 sequence is 14 residues long. CDR3 sequence: CASSLMRRQETQYF. CDR3 sequence (DNA): TGTGCCAGCAGTTTAATGAGAAGACAAGAGACCCAGTACTTC.

This clonotype has a count of ten or more. This CDR3 is CASSPRYATNEKLFF. The CDR3 bases are TGTGCCAGCAGCCCTCGCTATGCAACTAATGAAAAACTGTTTTTT. The genes are TRBV7-6 and TRBJ1-4; D not resolved. Germline V gives CDR1 SGHVS, CDR2 FNYEAQ. Trimming shortened V by 5 bases and J by 0 bases, and 10 bases separated the two germline ends. The CDR3 sequence is 15 residues long. Filled out from reference TRBV7-6 and TRBJ1-4, the complete variable domain reads GAGVSQSPRYKVTKRGQDVALRCDPISGHVSLYWYRQALGQGPEFLTYFNYEAQQDKSGLPNDRFSAERPEGSISTLTIQRTEQRDSAMYRCASSPRYATNEKLFFGSGTQLSVL.

This clonotype was observed at least ten times. The chain uses TRBV29-1 and TRBJ2-1; D gene uncertain. This CDR3 region has 13 residues. The V end lost 6 bases, the J end lost 4 bases, and 13 bases lay between the germline ends. Germline V lookup: CDR1 SQVTM, CDR2 ANQGSEA. This chain's CDR3 is CSVSPAVYNEQFF. The CDR3 nucleotides read TGCAGCGTGTCCCCCGCCGTTTACAATGAGCAGTTCTTC.